Sequencing of this T cell receptor beta chain was carried out in a study of monozygotic twins with inflammatory bowel disease. The study, taken as a whole, reports: Distinguishing T cell subtypes was not possible.

TCRdb re-called the 5' RACE reads and gives one entry per CDR3 protein, without DNA. Its table records approximately 420,000 distinct CDR3 sequences. Donors gave 2.5 ml of blood apiece. Comment on this clonotype: The antigen is undetermined.

The sample comprised blood. This clonotype was obtained from a human donor with ulcerative colitis or Crohn's disease, or a healthy co-twin of an affected twin (not recorded which).

CDR3 in amino acids: CASSRGTSGHTDTQYF. The genes are TRBV7-6 and TRBJ2-3; TCRdb calls TRBD2, which cannot be checked without DNA. The CDR3 runs to 16 residues. Looked up from germline, CDR1 is SGHVS and CDR2 is FNYEAQ.